These 13 T cell receptor beta chains came from one sample sequenced in a study of lymphopenia after photon versus proton radiotherapy. Using immunoSEQ multiplex PCR, the repertoire was profiled, and TCRdb retains in-frame clones only, with some absent. The table has tens of thousands of clones, around 87% seen once. The sequencing here drew on peripheral blood, taken from a patient treated with proton-based radiotherapy. These receptors originate from an elderly man with esophageal cancer.

This chain joins TRBV5-1 and TRBJ2-1; the D gene is possibly TRBD2 (6 bases). Deletions cut 3 bases from V and 5 bases from J, with 15 bases between. Germline V gives CDR1 SGHRS, CDR2 YFSETQ. The CDR3 is 15 amino acids. The CDR3 region is CASSWTGTYNNEQFF. The CDR3 DNA reads as TGCGCCAGCAGCTGGACCGGGACTTACAACAATGAGCAGTTCTTC.

The genes are TRBV5-4 and TRBJ2-7; 10 bases match TRBD1. Trimming removed 2 bases from V and 2 bases from J; junction bases left unmatched: 1. The CDR3 sequence is 14 residues long. Germline-derived CDR1 and CDR2 are SGHNT and YYREEE (reference sequence). The CDR3 loop reads CASSLGTGAYEQYF. Written as DNA, the CDR3 is TGTGCCAGCAGCTTAGGGACAGGGGCCTACGAGCAGTACTTC.

This chain connects TRBV5-4 to TRBJ2-7; 12 nucleotides align to TRBD2. Trimming removed 3 bases from V and 3 bases from J; junction bases left unmatched: 4. CDR1 is SGHNT, CDR2 YYREEE, per germline (reference sequence). CDR3 size: 15 residues. CDR3: CASSWGLAGVYEQYF. CDR3 coding DNA: TGTGCCAGCAGCTGGGGACTAGCGGGTGTCTACGAGCAGTACTTC.

The J gene is TRBJ1-4, the V gene TRBV4-3; tentatively, D is TRBD1 (5 bases). The CDR3 runs to 16 residues. The germline V gene has CDR1 LGHNA and CDR2 YSLEER. Trimming took 4 bases from V and 7 from J, leaving 19 bases between them. CDR3 DNA: TGCGCCAGCAGCCCACTAAATCAGGGTTCGGGTGAAAAACTGTTTTTT. Its translation: CASSPLNQGSGEKLFF.

The chain recombines TRBV27 with TRBJ2-7; D remains unclear. The germline CDR1 and CDR2 sequences are MNHEY and SMNVEV (reference sequence). V was pared by 8 bases and J by 5 bases, with 16 bases between. The CDR3 totals 13 residues. CDR3 sequence (DNA): TGTGCCAGCCGCCCAACGGCAGCCGACGAGCAGTACTTC. Translated, it gives CASRPTAADEQYF.

V and J are TRBV2 and TRBJ2-3; 10 bases agree with TRBD1. The V segment lost 8 bases and the J segment 2 bases; nucleotides outside the gene matches: 7. The CDR3 runs 15 residues. Germline-derived CDR1 and CDR2 are SNHLY and FYNNEI. CDR3 DNA: TGTGCCAGCGCTCGGGACAGGGGTGACACAGATACGCAGTATTTT. This translates into CASARDRGDTDTQYF.

The V call is TRBV5-1, the J call TRBJ1-1; 7 bases match TRBD1. Germline values: CDR1 SGHRS, CDR2 YFSETQ. Trimming removed 3 bases from V and 7 bases from J; junction bases left unmatched: 6. This CDR3 spans 13 amino acids. CDR3: CASSSVRDSEAFF. The CDR3 coding sequence is TGCGCCAGCAGCTCGGTCCGGGACAGTGAAGCTTTCTTT.

The CDR3 loop is CASSPPTGFTILYGYTF. The CDR3 DNA reads TGTGCCAGCTCACCACCGACAGGGTTTACGATCCTTTATGGCTACACCTTC. This chain links TRBV18 with TRBJ1-2; TRBD1 matches at 7 bases. Looked up from germline, CDR1 is KGHSH and CDR2 is LQKENI. The CDR3 runs to 17 residues. Trimming removed 0 bases from V and 5 bases from J; junction bases left unmatched: 12.

The chain's CDR3 is CASSLRKGYEQYF. In DNA form, the CDR3 reads TGTGCCAGCAGCTTAAGAAAAGGATACGAGCAGTACTTC. The V call is TRBV7-2, the J call TRBJ2-7; D is unresolved. The CDR3 is 13 residues long. The germline gives CDR1 SGHTA, CDR2 FQGNSA. Trimming stripped 2 bases from V and 4 bases from J, with 9 bases between.

The V and J genes are TRBV6-5 and TRBJ2-3, with D uncertain. Trimming removed 6 bases from V and 0 bases from J, with 10 bases in between. Germline assignment: CDR1 MNHEY and CDR2 SVGAGI. CDR3 length: 14 residues. In DNA, the CDR3 is TGTGCCAGCAGCCTAGGGATTAGCACAGATACGCAGTATTTT. Translating gives CASSLGISTDTQYF.

V usage is TRBV6-5 and J usage is TRBJ1-6; no clear D gene. This CDR3 is 16 amino acids long. Between the trimmed V and J ends, which lost 4 bases and 6 bases, there was a span of 16 bases. Germline assignment: CDR1 MNHEY and CDR2 SVGAGI. This CDR3 is CASSSSHLWGNSPLHF. The CDR3 coding sequence is TGTGCCAGCAGTTCTTCTCATCTATGGGGTAATTCACCCCTCCACTTT.

The chain carries TRBV25-1 and TRBJ2-7; D remains ambiguous. Trimming stripped 1 base from V and 2 bases from J, with 9 bases between. This CDR3 contains 14 residues. Germline values: CDR1 MGHDK, CDR2 SYGVNS. CDR3 bases: TGTGCCAGCAGTGAATGGCTGGCACCCTACGAGCAGTACTTC. Its translation: CASSEWLAPYEQYF.

A single count supports this clone. V gene TRBV10-3 combines with J gene TRBJ1-2; tentatively, D is TRBD1 (5 bases). Trimming left V 4 bases short and J 1 base short, with 13 bases between. The CDR3 extends over 15 amino acids. The germline V gene encodes CDR1 ENHRY and CDR2 SYGVKD. The CDR3, as DNA: TGTGCCATCAGTGCCTCGGGGCCAATTAACTATGGCTACACCTTC. Translating it yields CAISASGPINYGYTF.